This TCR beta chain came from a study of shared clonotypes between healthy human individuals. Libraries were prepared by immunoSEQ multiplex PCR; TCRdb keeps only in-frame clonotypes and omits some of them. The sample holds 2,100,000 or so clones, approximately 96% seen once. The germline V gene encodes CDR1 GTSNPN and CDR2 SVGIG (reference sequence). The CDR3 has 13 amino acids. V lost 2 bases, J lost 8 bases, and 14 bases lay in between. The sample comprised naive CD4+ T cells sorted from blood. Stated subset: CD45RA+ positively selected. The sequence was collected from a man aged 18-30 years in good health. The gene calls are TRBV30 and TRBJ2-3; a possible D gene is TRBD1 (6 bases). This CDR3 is CAWSPLPQGTQYF. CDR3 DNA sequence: TGTGCCTGGAGTCCACTCCCACAGGGTACGCAGTATTTT.